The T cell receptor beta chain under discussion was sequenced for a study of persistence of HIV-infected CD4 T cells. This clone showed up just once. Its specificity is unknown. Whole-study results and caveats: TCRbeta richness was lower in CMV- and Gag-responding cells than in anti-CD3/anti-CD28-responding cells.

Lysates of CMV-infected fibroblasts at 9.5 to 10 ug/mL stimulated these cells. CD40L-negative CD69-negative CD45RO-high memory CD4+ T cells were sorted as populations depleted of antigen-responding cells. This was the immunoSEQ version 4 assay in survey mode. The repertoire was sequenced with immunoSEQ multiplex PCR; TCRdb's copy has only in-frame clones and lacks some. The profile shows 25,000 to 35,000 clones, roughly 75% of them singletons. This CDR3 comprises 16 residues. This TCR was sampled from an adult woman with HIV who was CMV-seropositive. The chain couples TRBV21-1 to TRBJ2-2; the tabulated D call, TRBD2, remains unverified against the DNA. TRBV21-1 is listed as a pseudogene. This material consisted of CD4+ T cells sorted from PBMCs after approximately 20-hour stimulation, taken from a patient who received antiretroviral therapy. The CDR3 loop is CASSKTDPAGGGELFF. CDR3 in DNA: TGTGCCAGCAGCAAAACAGACCCGGCGGGTGGCGGGGAGCTGTTTTTT.